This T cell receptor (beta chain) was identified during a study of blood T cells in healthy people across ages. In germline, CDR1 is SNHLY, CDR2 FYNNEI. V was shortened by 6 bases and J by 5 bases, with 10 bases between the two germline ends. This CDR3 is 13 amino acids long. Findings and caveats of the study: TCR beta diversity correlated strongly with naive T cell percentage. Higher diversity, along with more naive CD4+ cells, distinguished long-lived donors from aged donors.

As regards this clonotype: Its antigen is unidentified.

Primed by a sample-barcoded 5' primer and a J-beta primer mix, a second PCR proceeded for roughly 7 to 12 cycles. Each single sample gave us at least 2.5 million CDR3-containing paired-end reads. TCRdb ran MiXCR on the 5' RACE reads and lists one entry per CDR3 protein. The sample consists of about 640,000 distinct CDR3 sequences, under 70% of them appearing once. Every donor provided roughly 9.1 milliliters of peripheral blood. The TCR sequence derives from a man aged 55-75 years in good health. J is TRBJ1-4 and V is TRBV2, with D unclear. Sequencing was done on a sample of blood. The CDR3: CASRLGPNEKLFF. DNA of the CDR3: TGTGCCAGCAGGTTGGGTCCCAATGAAAAACTGTTTTTT.